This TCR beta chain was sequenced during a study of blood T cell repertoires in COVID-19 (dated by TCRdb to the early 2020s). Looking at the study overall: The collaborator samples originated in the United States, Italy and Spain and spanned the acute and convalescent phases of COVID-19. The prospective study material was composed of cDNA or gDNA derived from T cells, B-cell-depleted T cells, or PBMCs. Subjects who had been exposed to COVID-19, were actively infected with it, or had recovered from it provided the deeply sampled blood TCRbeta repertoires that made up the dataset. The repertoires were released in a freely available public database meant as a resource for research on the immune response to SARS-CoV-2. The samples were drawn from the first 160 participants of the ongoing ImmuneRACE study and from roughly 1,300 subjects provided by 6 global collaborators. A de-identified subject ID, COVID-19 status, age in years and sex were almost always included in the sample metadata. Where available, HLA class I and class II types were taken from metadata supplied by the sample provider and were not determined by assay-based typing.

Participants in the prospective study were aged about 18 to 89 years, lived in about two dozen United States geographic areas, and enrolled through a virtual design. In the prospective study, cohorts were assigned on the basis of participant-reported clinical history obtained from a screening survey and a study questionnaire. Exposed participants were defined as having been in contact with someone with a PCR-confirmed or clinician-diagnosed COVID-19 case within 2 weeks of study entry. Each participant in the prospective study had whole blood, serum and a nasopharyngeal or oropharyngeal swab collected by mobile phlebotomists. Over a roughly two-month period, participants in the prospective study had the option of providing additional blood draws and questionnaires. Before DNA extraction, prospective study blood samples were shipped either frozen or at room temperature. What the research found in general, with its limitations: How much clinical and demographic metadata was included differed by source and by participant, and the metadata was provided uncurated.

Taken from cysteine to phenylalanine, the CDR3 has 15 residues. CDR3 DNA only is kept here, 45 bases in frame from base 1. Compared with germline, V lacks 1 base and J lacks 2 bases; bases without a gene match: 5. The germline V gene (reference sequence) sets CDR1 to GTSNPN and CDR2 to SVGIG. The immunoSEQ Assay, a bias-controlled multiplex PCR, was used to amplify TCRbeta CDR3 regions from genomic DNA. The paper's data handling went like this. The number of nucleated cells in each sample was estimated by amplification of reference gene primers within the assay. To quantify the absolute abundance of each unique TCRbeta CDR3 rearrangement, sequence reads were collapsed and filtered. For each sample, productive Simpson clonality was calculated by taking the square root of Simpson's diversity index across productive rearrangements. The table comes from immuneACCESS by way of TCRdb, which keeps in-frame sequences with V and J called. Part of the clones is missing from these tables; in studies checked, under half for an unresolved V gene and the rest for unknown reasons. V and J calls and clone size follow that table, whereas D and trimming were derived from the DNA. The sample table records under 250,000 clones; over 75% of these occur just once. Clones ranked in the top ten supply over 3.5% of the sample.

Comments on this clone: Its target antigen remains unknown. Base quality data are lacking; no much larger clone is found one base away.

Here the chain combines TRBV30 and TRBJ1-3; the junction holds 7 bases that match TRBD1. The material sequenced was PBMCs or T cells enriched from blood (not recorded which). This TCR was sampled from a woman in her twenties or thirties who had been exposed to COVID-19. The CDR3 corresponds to CAWSASGQAGNTIYF. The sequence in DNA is TGTGCCTGGAGTGCCTCAGGACAGGCTGGAAACACCATATATTTT.